The present T cell receptor beta chain was sequenced within a study of cytomegalovirus exposure and HLA in healthy donors. Vbeta (60) and Jbeta (13) primers were used in the PCR. The protocol was immunoSEQ multiplex PCR, while the TCRdb copy is restricted to in-frame clones and leaves out a portion. The sample carries 150,000 to 200,000 clones, 78% recorded once. Trimming pared 10 bases from V and 7 bases from J, leaving 19 bases between. Germline V gene lookup returns CDR1 SGHTS and CDR2 YDEGEE. This CDR3 comprises 13 residues. This clone appeared once. Material for sequencing was PBMCs. This receptor was obtained from a woman between 25 and 40 years old in good health and CMV-seropositive. J is TRBJ2-3 and V is TRBV5-8, with TRBD2 as a possible D gene (6 bases). CDR3 loop: CAGRVKGRNTQYF. CDR3 DNA sequence: TGTGCCGGTAGGGTAAAGGGGAGGAATACGCAGTATTTT.